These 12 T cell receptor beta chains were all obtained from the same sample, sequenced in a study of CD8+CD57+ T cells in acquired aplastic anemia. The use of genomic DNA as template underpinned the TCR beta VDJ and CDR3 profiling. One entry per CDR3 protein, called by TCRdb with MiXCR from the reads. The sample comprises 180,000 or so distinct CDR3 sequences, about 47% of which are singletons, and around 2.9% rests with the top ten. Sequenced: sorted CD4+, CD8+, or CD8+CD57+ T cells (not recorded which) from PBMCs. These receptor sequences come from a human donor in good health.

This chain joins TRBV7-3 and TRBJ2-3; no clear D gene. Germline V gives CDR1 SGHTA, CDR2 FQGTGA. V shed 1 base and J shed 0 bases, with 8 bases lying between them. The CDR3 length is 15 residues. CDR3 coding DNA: TGTGCCAGCAGCTTAAACCCCAGTAGCACAGATACGCAGTATTTT. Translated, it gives CASSLNPSSTDTQYF.

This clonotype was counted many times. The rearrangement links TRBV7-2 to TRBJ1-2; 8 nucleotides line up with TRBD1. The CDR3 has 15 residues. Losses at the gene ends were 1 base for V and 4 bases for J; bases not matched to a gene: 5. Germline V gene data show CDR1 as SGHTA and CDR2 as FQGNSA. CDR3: CASSLGGQVGYGYTF. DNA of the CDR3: TGTGCCAGCAGCTTAGGGGGACAGGTCGGCTATGGCTACACCTTC.

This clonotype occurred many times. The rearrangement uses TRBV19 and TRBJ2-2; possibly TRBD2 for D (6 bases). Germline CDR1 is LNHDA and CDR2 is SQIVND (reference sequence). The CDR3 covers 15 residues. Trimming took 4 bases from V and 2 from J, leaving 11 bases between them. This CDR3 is CASSNGLSNTGELFF. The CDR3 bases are TGTGCCAGTAGTAACGGACTATCAAACACCGGGGAGCTGTTTTTT.

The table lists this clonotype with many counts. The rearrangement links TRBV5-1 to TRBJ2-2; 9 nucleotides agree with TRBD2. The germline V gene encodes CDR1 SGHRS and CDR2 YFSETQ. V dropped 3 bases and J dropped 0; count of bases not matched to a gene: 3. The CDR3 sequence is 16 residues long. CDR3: CASSYSGRTNTGELFF. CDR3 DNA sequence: TGCGCCAGCAGCTACAGCGGGAGGACGAACACCGGGGAGCTGTTTTTT.

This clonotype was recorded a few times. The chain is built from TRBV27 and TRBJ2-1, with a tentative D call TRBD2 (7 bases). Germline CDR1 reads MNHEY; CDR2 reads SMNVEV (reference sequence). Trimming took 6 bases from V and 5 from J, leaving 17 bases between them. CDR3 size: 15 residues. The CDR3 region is CASRNGGPINNEQFF. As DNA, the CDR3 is TGTGCCAGCAGAAACGGGGGGCCGATCAACAATGAGCAGTTCTTC.

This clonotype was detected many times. The CDR3 DNA sequence: TGTGCCACCAGTGACCGTCCCCCATACACAGATACGCAGTATTTT. Translation: CATSDRPPYTDTQYF. The chain recombines TRBV24-1 with TRBJ2-3; D gene uncertain. Germline lookup yields CDR1 KGHDR and CDR2 SFDVKD. The CDR3 length is 15 residues. V lost 4 bases, J lost 2 bases, and 12 bases lay in between.

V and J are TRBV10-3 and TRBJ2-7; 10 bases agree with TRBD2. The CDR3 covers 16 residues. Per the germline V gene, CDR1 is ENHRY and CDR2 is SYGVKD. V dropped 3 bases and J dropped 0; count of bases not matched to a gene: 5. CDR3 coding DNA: TGTGCCATCAGTGACTTACTAGCGGGGCACTCCTACGAGCAGTACTTC. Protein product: CAISDLLAGHSYEQYF.

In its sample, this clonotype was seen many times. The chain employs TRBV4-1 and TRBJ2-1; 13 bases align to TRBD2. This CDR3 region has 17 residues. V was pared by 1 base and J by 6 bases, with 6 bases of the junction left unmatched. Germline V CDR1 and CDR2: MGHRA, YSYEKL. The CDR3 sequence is CASSQAPGTSGTNEQFF. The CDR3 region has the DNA TGCGCCAGCAGCCAAGCCCCCGGGACTAGCGGGACCAATGAGCAGTTCTTC.

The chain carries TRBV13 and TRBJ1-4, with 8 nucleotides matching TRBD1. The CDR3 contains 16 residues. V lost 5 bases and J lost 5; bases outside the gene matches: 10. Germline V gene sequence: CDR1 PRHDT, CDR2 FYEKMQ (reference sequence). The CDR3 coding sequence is TGTGCCAGCAGCCCGACTACCGGGACAGGCAATGAAAAACTGTTTTTT. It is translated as CASSPTTGTGNEKLFF.

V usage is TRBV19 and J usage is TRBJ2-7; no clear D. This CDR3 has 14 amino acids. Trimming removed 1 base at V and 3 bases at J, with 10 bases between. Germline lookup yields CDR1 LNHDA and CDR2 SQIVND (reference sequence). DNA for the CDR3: TGTGCCAGTAGTATAGGCGGCGTGAGCTACGAGCAGTACTTC. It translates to CASSIGGVSYEQYF.

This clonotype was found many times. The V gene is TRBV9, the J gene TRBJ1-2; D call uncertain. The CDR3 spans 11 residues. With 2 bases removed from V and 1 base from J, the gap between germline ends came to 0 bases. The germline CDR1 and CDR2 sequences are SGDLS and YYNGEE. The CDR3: CASSVNYGYTF. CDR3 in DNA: TGTGCCAGCAGCGTTAACTATGGCTACACCTTC.

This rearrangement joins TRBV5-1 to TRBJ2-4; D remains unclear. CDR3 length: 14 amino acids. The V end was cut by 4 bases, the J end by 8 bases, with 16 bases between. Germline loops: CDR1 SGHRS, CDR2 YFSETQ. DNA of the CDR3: TGCGCCAGCAGCGAAGGGCTCCTGGTAGACATTCAGTACTTC. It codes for CASSEGLLVDIQYF.